A single sample is the source of the 21 T cell receptor beta chains below, sequenced in a study of T cell clonality in common variable immunodeficiency. Sequenced by immunoSEQ multiplex PCR; TCRdb stores in-frame clones only, minus some. The sample was found to contain tens of thousands of clones, and every one recurs. The sample taken for sequencing was peripheral blood mononuclear cells. The source is a person between 18 and 70 years old in good health.

This clone was counted many times. Read coverage stops 3 residues before the CDR3 terminus; the germline J gene supplies the remainder. The V gene is TRBV20-1, the J gene TRBJ2-7, with 11 bases lining up with TRBD2. Germline CDR1 DFQATT, CDR2 SNEGSKA (reference sequence). The trim removed 4 bases at V and 2 bases at J, leaving 4 bases unmatched. The CDR3 runs 14 residues. The CDR3 bases that were read are TGCAGTGCTATAAGACTAGCGGGGCCCTACGAG. Protein: CSAIRLAGPYE. The complete CDR3 reads CSAIRLAGPYEQYF.

By sample share, this clone is medium-sized. The DNA ends 3 residues before the CDR3 does, and the rest of the CDR3 is filled in from the germline J gene. This chain uses TRBV10-3 with TRBJ2-5, with 8 bases matching TRBD1. CDR3 length equals 15 residues. V shed 8 bases, J shed 2 bases, and the junction held 10 bases outside the gene matches. Germline values: CDR1 ENHRY, CDR2 SYGVKD. CDR3 sequence reads: CAIYRGVHPQETQYF. The part of the CDR3 DNA that was read is TGTGCCATCTACAGGGGGGTCCACCCGCAAGAGACC.

This clone occurred a few times. The DNA ends 3 residues before the CDR3 does, and the rest of the CDR3 is filled in from the germline J gene. The chain combines TRBV18 with TRBJ2-7; tentatively, D is TRBD1 (5 bases). Trimming removed 3 bases at V and 0 bases at J, with 9 bases between. CDR1 KGHSH and CDR2 LQKENI come from the germline V gene. The CDR3 is 14 amino acids. CDR3 DNA (partial): TGTGCCAGCTCACCGGGGCAGAGCTCCTACGAG. This codes for CASSPGQSSYE. The full CDR3 reads CASSPGQSSYEQYF.

In its sample, this clone was seen a few times. The sequence runs out 3 residues before the end of the CDR3; the remainder is reconstructed from the germline J gene. J is TRBJ1-5 and V is TRBV2; 7 bases agree with TRBD1. Germline V gene lookup returns CDR1 SNHLY and CDR2 FYNNEI. This CDR3 comprises 14 residues. The covered CDR3 bases are TGTGCCAGCAGTCGGGACAGCCGGCTGAGTCCC. It encodes CASSRDSRLSP. The full CDR3 protein is CASSRDSRLSPQHF.

A note on this clone: The read terminates 3 residues before the CDR3 end, so the remaining end is supplied by the germline J gene. The chain links TRBV2 to TRBJ1-2; D unresolved. The CDR3 length is 13 residues. Trimming cost V 3 bases and J 4 bases, with 9 bases left between them. Germline CDR1 is SNHLY and CDR2 is FYNNEI. The CDR3 spells CASSDSVFYGYTF. The CDR3 bases that were read are TGTGCCAGCAGTGATTCAGTATTCTATGGC.

This clone was counted at least ten times. The covered CDR3 bases are TGTGCCAGCTCACCACCGGCGTCCCGAGCAGGGGGCATAGGGGATGAG. This codes for CASSPPASRAGGIGDE. The whole CDR3 reads CASSPPASRAGGIGDEQFF. The rearrangement joins TRBV18 to TRBJ2-1; 8 bases align to TRBD1. The CDR3 is cut off 3 residues early in the read; its end comes from the germline J gene. Germline CDR1 and CDR2: KGHSH and LQKENI. The length of the CDR3 is 19 residues. J lost 8 bases, V lost 0 bases, and 18 bases had no gene match.

A remark on this clone: The CDR3 end is not reached by the read, which stops 3 residues before it; the germline J gene fills it in. The chain employs TRBV7-9 and TRBJ1-2; 8 bases are a match to TRBD1. CDR1 SEHNR and CDR2 FQNEAQ come from the germline V gene (reference sequence). There are 12 residues in the CDR3. The CDR3 DNA, read in part, is TGTGCCAGCAGCCTCCGACAGGGGGGC. This codes for CASSLRQGG. The entire CDR3 sequence reads CASSLRQGGYTF.

This clone was detected ten times or more. The CDR3 goes on 3 residues after the read ends, and that part is filled in from the germline J gene. The rearrangement links TRBV5-1 to TRBJ1-5, with D perhaps matching TRBD1 (6 bases). There are 15 residues in the CDR3. The germline V gene encodes CDR1 SGHRS and CDR2 YFSETQ. Trimming took off 4 bases at V and 2 bases at J, with 13 bases between the two ends. The CDR3 spells CASSPDGQRNQPQHF. CDR3 DNA (partial): TGCGCCAGCAGCCCCGACGGACAGCGCAATCAGCCC.

This clone has at least ten counts. The read terminates 3 residues ahead of where the CDR3 ends, so the germline J gene completes it. The chain has TRBV2 and TRBJ2-3; D might be TRBD1 (5 bases). This CDR3 region has 13 residues. The germline V gene has CDR1 SNHLY and CDR2 FYNNEI. The V end was cut by 6 bases, the J end by 0 bases, with 7 bases between. The DNA read from the CDR3 is TGTGCCAGCAGCAGGGCGAGCACAGATACG. Its translation: CASSRASTDT. The complete CDR3 sequence is CASSRASTDTQYF. Full variable domain (missing parts from reference TRBV2 and TRBJ2-3): EPEVTQTPSHQVTQMGQEVILRCVPISNHLYFYWYRQILGQKVEFLVSFYNNEISEKSEIFDDQFSVERPDGSNFTLKIRSTKLEDSAMYFCASSRASTDTQYFGPGTRLTVL.

Remarks on this clone: The read comes to an end 3 residues before the CDR3 does, leaving the germline J gene to fill in the end. The chain joins TRBV7-8 to TRBJ1-6, with a possible D match to TRBD1 (5 bases). V shed 6 bases and J shed 8 bases, with 11 bases lying between them. CDR1 SGHVS and CDR2 FQNEAQ come from the germline V gene. This CDR3 spans 13 amino acids. The covered CDR3 bases are TGTGCCAGCAGTCTCTCGGGGGATTCACCC. Translation: CASSLSGDSP. The full CDR3 protein is CASSLSGDSPLHF.

This clone came up a few times. Sequencing ends 3 residues short of the CDR3 end; the germline J gene provides the rest. The chain employs TRBV7-9 and TRBJ1-2, with D tentatively TRBD1 (5 bases). This CDR3 is built from 15 residues. V was clipped by 4 bases and J by 4 bases, with 16 bases between them. CDR1 SEHNR and CDR2 FQNEAQ come from the germline V gene (reference sequence). This chain's CDR3 is CASSSEGDWSYGYTF. The sequenced part of the CDR3 DNA is TGTGCCAGCAGCTCTGAAGGGGATTGGAGCTATGGC. The full variable domain, its missing parts supplied by reference TRBV7-9 and TRBJ1-2, is DTGVSQNPRHKITKRGQNVTFRCDPISEHNRLYWYRQTLGQGPEFLTYFQNEAQLEKSRLLSDRFSAERPKGSFSTLEIQRTEQGDSAMYLCASSSEGDWSYGYTFGSGTRLTVV.

Many counts were recorded for this clone. The read stops 3 residues short of the end of the CDR3; the missing end is completed from the germline J gene. The J gene is TRBJ2-1, the V gene TRBV30; TRBD2 matches at 8 bases. Germline trimming cut 5 bases from V and 9 bases from J; bases unmatched to any gene: 6. Germline V gene sequence: CDR1 GTSNPN, CDR2 SVGIG (reference sequence). The CDR3 loop spans 12 amino acids. CDR3 sequence: CAWGWTSREQFF. The DNA read from the CDR3 is TGTGCCTGGGGTTGGACTAGCCGTGAG.

This clone appeared many times. The CDR3 end falls 3 residues outside the read, so it is completed with the germline J gene. The chain joins TRBV7-8 to TRBJ2-3; 11 bases agree with TRBD2. Germline CDR1 reads SGHVS; CDR2 reads FQNEAQ. The V gene end was trimmed by 5 bases and the J gene end by 0 bases; junction bases not matched to a gene: 10. The CDR3 loop spans 18 amino acids. CDR3 DNA (partial): TGTGCCAGCAGCCCCTCGGGACTAGCGGAATATAGCACAGATACG. Protein sequence: CASSPSGLAEYSTDT. The CDR3, in full, reads CASSPSGLAEYSTDTQYF.

This clone was counted at least ten times. With the read ending 3 residues before the CDR3 end, the germline J gene is used to fill in that end. The gene calls are TRBV6-1 and TRBJ1-5, with D possibly TRBD1 on 6 matching bases. V lost 4 bases, J lost 0 bases, and 13 bases lay in between. The CDR3 covers 16 residues. Germline V gene sequence: CDR1 MNHNS, CDR2 SASEGT. CDR3 region: CASSAGRGGSNQPQHF. The CDR3 DNA, read in part, is TGTGCCAGCAGTGCGGGCAGGGGCGGTAGCAATCAGCCC.

As to this clone: This could be a read error, since a much larger clone is one nucleotide away. The read terminates 3 residues ahead of where the CDR3 ends, so the germline J gene completes it. This chain joins TRBV6-1 and TRBJ1-4; tentatively, D is TRBD1 (5 bases). Germline values: CDR1 MNHNS, CDR2 SASEGT. The CDR3 is 14 residues long. The CDR3: CASSESPGANVLFF. CDR3 bases read: TGTGCCAGCAGTGAAAGCCCTGGGGCCAACGTA.

This clone was seen many times. With the read ending 3 residues before the CDR3 end, the germline J gene is used to fill in that end. V is TRBV28 and J is TRBJ2-7; TRBD1 agrees at 9 bases. The CDR3 spans 15 residues. The V gene end was trimmed by 4 bases and the J gene end by 4 bases; junction bases not matched to a gene: 8. Germline CDR1 and CDR2: MDHEN and SYDVKM. The CDR3 spells CASSSRQGQGYEQYF. The CDR3 bases that were read are TGTGCCAGCAGTTCGCGTCAGGGACAGGGTTACGAG.

This clone was recorded a few times. The read ends 3 residues shy of where the CDR3 ends; the end is completed using the germline J gene. J is TRBJ2-2 and V is TRBV18; D might be TRBD1 (5 bases). The length of the CDR3 is 15 residues. Germline lookup yields CDR1 KGHSH and CDR2 LQKENI. The CDR3 reads CASSPSAGFNEKLFF. Incomplete CDR3 DNA: TGTGCCAGCTCACCATCCGCAGGGTTTAATGAAAAG.

This clone was detected ten times or more. The read stops 3 residues short of the end of the CDR3; the missing end is completed from the germline J gene. V and J are TRBV20-1 and TRBJ1-5, with D tentatively TRBD1 (5 bases). Germline CDR1 reads DFQATT; CDR2 reads SNEGSKA (reference sequence). This CDR3 has 14 amino acids. V shed 2 bases and J shed 5 bases, with 13 bases lying between them. The sequenced part of the CDR3 DNA is TGCAGTGCTAGAACCAGGGTCGGGTATCAGCCC. It translates to CSARTRVGYQP. The CDR3, in full, reads CSARTRVGYQPQHF.

This clone was recorded at least ten times. The junction departs from the called germline gene at one end, perhaps through a read error. The sequence runs out 3 residues before the end of the CDR3; the remainder is reconstructed from the germline J gene. The chain is built from TRBV20-1 and TRBJ2-7, with D tentatively TRBD1 (6 bases). CDR1 and CDR2 (germline): DFQATT, SNEGSKA (reference sequence). The CDR3 has 13 residues. CDR3 DNA (partial): TGCAGTGCTCCGGACAGCCTCTCCCACGAG. Its translation is CSAPDSLSHE. The whole CDR3 sequence reads CSAPDSLSHEQYF.

This clone was observed many times. Coverage ceases 3 residues before the CDR3 finishes, and the germline J gene fills in the end. This sequence joins TRBV5-1 and TRBJ2-5; D is tentatively TRBD1 or TRBD2 (6 bases each). CDR1 is SGHRS and CDR2 is YFSETQ in the germline V gene. Trimming took off 7 bases at V and 2 bases at J, with 21 bases between the two ends. The CDR3 is made up of 16 amino acids. The CDR3 loop reads CASGGTSPREQETQYF. The CDR3 DNA, read in part, is TGCGCCAGCGGAGGGACATCCCCACGGGAGCAAGAGACC. The full variable domain, its missing parts supplied by reference TRBV5-1 and TRBJ2-5, is KAGVTQTPRYLIKTRGQQVTLSCSPISGHRSVSWYQQTPGQGLQFLFEYFSETQRNKGNFPGRFSGRQFSNSRSEMNVSTLELGDSALYLCASGGTSPREQETQYFGPGTRLLVL.

This clone was counted only a few times. The read ends 3 residues shy of where the CDR3 ends; the end is completed using the germline J gene. The rearrangement joins TRBV19 to TRBJ2-3; 9 positions match TRBD2. The CDR3 is 16 amino acids. Unmatched junction bases numbered 15, after V lost 9 bases and J lost 5 bases. Germline V gene lookup returns CDR1 LNHDA and CDR2 SQIVND (reference sequence). Incomplete CDR3 DNA: TGTGCCAGCCGACCCCCCTTGCGGGGGGGCCGAGATACG. Translation gives CASRPPLRGGRDT. The whole CDR3 region reads CASRPPLRGGRDTQYF.